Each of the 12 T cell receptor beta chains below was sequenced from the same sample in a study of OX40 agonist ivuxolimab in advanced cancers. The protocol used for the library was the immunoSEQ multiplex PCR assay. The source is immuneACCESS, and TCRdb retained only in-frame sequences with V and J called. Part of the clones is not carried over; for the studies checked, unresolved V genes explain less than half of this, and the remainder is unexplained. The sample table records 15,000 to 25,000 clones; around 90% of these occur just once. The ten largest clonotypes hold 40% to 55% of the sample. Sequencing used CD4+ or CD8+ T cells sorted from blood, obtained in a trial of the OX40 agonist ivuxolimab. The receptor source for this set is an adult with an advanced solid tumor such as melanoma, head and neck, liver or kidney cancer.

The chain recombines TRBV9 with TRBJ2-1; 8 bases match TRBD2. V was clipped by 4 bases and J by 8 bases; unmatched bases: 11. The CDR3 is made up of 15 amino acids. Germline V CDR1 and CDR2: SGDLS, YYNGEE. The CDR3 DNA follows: TGTGCCAGCAGCATTAGCGGGACCGACTTGTATGAGCAGTTCTTC. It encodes CASSISGTDLYEQFF.

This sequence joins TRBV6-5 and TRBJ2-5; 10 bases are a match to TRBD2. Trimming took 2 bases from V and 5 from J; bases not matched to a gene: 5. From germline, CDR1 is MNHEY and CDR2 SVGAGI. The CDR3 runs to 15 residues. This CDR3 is CASSYTSGITETQYF. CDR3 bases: TGTGCCAGCAGTTACACTAGCGGGATAACGGAGACCCAGTACTTC.

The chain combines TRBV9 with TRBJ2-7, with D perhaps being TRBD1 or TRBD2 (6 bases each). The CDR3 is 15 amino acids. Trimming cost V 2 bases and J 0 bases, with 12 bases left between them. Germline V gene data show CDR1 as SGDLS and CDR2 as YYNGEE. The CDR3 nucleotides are TGTGCCAGCAGCGTCGGGGGCTTTAGCTCCTACGAGCAGTACTTC. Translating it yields CASSVGGFSSYEQYF. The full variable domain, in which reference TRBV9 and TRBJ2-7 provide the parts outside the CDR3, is DSGVTQTPKHLITATGQRVTLRCSPRSGDLSVYWYQQSLDQGLQFLIQYYNGEERAKGNILERFSAQQFPDLHSELNLSSLELGDSALYFCASSVGGFSSYEQYFGPGTRLTVT.

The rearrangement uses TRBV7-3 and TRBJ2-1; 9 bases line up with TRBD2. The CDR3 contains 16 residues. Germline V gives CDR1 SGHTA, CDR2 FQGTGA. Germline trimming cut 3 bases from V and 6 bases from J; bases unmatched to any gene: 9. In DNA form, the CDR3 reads TGTGCCAGCAGCTTCGCCTTTGTAGCGGGAGCCAATGAGCAGTTCTTC. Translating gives CASSFAFVAGANEQFF.

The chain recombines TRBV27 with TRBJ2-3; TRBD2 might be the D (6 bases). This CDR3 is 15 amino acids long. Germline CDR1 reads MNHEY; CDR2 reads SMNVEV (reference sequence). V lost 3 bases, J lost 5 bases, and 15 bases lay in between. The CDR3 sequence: CASSFAGRRGDTQYF. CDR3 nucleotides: TGTGCCAGCAGTTTCGCCGGGAGACGGGGAGATACGCAGTATTTT.

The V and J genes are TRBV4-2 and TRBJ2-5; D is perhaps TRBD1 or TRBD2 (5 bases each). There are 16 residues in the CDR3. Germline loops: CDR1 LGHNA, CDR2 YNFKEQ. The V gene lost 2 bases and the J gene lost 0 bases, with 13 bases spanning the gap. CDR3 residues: CASSQIRGLYQETQYF. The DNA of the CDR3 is TGTGCCAGCAGCCAAATCCGGGGCCTATACCAAGAGACCCAGTACTTC.

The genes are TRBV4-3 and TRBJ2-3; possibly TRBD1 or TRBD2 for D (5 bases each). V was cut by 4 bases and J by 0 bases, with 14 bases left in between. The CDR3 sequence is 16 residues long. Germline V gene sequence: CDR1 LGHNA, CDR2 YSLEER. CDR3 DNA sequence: TGCGCCAGCAGCCCCGGGACCGCCTCTAGCACAGATACGCAGTATTTT. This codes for CASSPGTASSTDTQYF.

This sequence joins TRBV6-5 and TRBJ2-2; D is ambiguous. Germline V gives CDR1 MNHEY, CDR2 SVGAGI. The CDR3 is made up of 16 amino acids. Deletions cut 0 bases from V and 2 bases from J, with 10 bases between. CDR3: CASSYSNGGNTGELFF. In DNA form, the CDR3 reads TGTGCCAGCAGTTACTCGAATGGCGGTAACACCGGGGAGCTGTTTTTT.

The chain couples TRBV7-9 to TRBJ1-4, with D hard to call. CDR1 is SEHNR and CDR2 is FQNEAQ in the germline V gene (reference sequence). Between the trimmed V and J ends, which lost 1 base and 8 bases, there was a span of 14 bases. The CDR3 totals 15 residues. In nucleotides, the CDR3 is TGTGCCAGCAGCTTAGGGGCCGGGTTGGCGGAAAAACTGTTTTTT. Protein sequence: CASSLGAGLAEKLFF.

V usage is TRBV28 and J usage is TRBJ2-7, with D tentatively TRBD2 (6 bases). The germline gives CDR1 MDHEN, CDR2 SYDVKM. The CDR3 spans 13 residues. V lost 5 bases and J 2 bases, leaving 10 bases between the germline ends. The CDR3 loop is CASSGLPAYEQYF. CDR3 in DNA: TGTGCCAGCAGTGGACTACCCGCCTACGAGCAGTACTTC.

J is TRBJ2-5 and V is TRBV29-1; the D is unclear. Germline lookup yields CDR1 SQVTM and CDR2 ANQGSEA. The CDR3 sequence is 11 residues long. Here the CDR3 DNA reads TGCATCGGCCTGTACCAAGAGACCCAGTACTTC. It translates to CIGLYQETQYF.

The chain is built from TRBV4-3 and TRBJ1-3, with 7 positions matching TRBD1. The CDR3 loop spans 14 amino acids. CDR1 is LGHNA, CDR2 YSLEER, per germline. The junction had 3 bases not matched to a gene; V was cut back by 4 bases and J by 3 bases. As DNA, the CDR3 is TGCGCCAGCAGCCCCGGGACAGTTGGAAACACCATATATTTT. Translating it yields CASSPGTVGNTIYF.